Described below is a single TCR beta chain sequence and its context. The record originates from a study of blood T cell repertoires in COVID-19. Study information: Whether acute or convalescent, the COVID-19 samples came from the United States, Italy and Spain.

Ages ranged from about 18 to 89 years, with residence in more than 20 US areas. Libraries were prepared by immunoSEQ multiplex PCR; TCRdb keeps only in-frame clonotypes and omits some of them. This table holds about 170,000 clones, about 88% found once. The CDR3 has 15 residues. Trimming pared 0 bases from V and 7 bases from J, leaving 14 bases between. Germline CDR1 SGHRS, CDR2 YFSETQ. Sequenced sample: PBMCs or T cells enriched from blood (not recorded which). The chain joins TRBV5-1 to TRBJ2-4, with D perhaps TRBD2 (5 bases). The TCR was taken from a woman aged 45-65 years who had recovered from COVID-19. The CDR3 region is CASSLVVRPGNIQYF. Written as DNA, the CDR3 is TGCGCCAGCAGCTTGGTAGTCCGACCGGGGAACATTCAGTACTTC.